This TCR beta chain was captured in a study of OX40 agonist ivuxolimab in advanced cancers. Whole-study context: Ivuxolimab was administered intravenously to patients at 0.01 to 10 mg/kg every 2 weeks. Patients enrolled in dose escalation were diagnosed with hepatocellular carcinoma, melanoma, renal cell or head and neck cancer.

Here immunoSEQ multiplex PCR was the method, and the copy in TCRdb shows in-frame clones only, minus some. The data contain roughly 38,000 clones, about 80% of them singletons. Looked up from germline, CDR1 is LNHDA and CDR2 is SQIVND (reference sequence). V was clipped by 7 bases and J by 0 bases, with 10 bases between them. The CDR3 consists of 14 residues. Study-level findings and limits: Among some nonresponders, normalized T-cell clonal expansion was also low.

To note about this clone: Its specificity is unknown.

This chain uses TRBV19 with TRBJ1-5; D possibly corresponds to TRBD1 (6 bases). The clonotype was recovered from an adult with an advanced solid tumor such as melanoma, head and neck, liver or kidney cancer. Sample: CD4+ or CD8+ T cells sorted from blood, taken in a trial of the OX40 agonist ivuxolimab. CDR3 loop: CASTWTASNQPQHF. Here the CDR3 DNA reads TGTGCCAGTACTTGGACAGCTAGCAATCAGCCCCAGCATTTT.